This T cell receptor (beta chain) stems from a study of blood T cells in healthy people across ages. Whole-study results and caveats: The study found more naive CD4+ cells and higher diversity in long-lived than aged donors. For the donors, CMV status was unknown and possibly confounded expanded clonotype changes.

Researchers collected about 9.1 milliliters of peripheral blood from every single donor. Isolating PBMCs gave at least 6.5 million of these cells per sample. Notes on this clonotype: Its cognate antigen is unknown.

With a J-beta primer mix and a sample-barcoded 5' primer, a second PCR ran roughly 6 to 11 cycles. TCRdb re-derived calls from the 5' RACE reads in MiXCR, one entry per CDR3 protein. The data contain approximately 1.5 million distinct CDR3 sequences, about 31% of them singletons. The CDR3 is made up of 15 amino acids. Germline V gene lookup returns CDR1 SGHAT and CDR2 FQNNGV. Trimming cost V 8 bases and J 3 bases, with 17 bases left between them. The source is a woman aged 30 to 39 in good health. The sample taken for sequencing was blood. The chain carries TRBV11-2 and TRBJ2-1; either TRBD1 or TRBD2 may fit D (7 bases each). DNA for the CDR3: TGTGCCAGCTCATCTCTCAGGGGGGGCTACAATGAGCAGTTCTTC. Translated, it gives CASSSLRGGYNEQFF. The whole variable domain, remainder taken from reference TRBV11-2 and TRBJ2-1, is EAGVAQSPRYKIIEKRQSVAFWCNPISGHATLYWYQQILGQGPKLLIQFQNNGVVDDSQLPKDRFSAERLKGVDSTLKIQPAKLEDSAVYLCASSSLRGGYNEQFFGPGTRLTVL.